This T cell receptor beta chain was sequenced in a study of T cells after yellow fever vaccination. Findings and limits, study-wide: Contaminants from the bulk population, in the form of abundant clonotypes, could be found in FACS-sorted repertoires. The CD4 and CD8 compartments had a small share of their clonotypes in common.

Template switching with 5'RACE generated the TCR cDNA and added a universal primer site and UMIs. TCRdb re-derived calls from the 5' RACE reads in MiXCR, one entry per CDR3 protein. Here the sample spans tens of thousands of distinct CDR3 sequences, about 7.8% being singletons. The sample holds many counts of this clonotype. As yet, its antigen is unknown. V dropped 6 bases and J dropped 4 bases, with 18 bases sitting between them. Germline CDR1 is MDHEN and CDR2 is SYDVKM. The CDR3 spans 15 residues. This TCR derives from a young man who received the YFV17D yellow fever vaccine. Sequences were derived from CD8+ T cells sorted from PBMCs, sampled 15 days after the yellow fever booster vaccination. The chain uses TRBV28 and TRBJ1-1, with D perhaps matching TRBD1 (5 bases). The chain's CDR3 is CASSFDRGRFTEAFF. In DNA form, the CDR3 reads TGTGCCAGCAGCTTCGATCGGGGACGATTCACTGAAGCTTTCTTT. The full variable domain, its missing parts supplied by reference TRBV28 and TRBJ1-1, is DVKVTQSSRYLVKRTGEKVFLECVQDMDHENMFWYRQDPGLGLRLIYFSYDVKMKEKGDIPEGYSVSREKKERFSLILESASTNQTSMYLCASSFDRGRFTEAFFGQGTRLTVV.